This T cell receptor beta chain was documented in a study of shared clonotypes between healthy human individuals. On the study more broadly: Donors had three CD4 naive, three CD4 memory, two CD8 naive and one CD8 memory plate apiece.

Positively selected for CCR7, the CD45RO-negative cells used as naive CD8 cells excluded terminally differentiated effector memory CD45RA+ cells. Notes on the study in general: A few donors held around 5% of naive CD4 clonotypes in common. Clonotype sharing among the donors was expected to vary with sequencing depth.

This CDR3 region has 17 residues. Trimming removed 0 bases from V and 5 bases from J; junction bases left unmatched: 9. The germline CDR1 and CDR2 sequences are SGHRS and YFSETQ. Remarks on this clone: Its antigen remains unidentified.

Using immunoSEQ multiplex PCR, the repertoire was profiled, and TCRdb retains in-frame clones only, with some absent. The top ten hold less than 2% of the sample, which has more than 2 million clones, approximately 92% seen once. Specimen: naive CD8+ T cells from PBMCs. This clonotype was sampled from a man between 18 and 35 years old in good health. Some clones in this sample may be carry-over from other donors' samples. The chain carries TRBV5-1 and TRBJ2-7, with 12 bases identical to TRBD2. The CDR3: CASSLAGRLAGVNEQYF. CDR3 DNA: TGCGCCAGCAGCTTGGCCGGAAGACTAGCGGGAGTTAACGAGCAGTACTTC.